The 2 T cell receptor beta chains below were found in one sample sequenced in a study of blood T cell repertoires in COVID-19. The table came from immunoSEQ multiplex PCR; TCRdb's copy has only in-frame clones and leaves some out. The table records 350,000 to 500,000 clones, around nine tenths of them present only once. Sequencing input: PBMCs or T cells enriched from blood (not recorded which). The receptor source for this set is a woman under 30 who had been exposed to COVID-19.

CDR3 sequence: CASSFEAGVYEQYF. CDR3 DNA: TGTGCCAGCAGTTTTGAAGCGGGAGTTTACGAGCAGTACTTC. The chain couples TRBV27 to TRBJ2-7; 8 bases match TRBD2. Germline CDR1 and CDR2: MNHEY and SMNVEV (reference sequence). V lost 3 bases and J lost 4; bases outside the gene matches: 5. This CDR3 has 14 residues.

V usage is TRBV6-6 and J usage is TRBJ2-7; 10 bases agree with TRBD2. Germline values: CDR1 MNHNY, CDR2 SVGAGI (reference sequence). V gave up 8 bases and J gave up 0 bases; unmatched junction bases: 10. The CDR3 loop spans 16 amino acids. CDR3 sequence reads: CASPQQLAGVSYEQYF. The CDR3 nucleotides read TGTGCCAGCCCCCAGCAGCTAGCGGGGGTCTCCTACGAGCAGTACTTC.